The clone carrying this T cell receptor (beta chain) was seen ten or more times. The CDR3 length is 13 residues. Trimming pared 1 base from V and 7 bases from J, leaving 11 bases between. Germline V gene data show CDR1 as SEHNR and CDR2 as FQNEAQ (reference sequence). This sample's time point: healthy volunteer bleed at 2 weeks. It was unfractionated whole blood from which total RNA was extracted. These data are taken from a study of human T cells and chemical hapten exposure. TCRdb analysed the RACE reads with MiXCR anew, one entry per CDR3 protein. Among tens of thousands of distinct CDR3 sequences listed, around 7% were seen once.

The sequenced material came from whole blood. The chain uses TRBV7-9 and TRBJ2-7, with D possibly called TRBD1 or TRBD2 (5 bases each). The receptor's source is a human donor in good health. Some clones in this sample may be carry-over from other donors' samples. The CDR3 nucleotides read TGTGCCAGCAGCTTAGGAGGGGCTGGAGAGCAGTACTTC. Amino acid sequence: CASSLGGAGEQYF.